This entry is about one TCR beta chain. The data were obtained in a study of cytomegalovirus exposure and HLA in healthy donors. This PCR relied on a set of 60 Vbeta primers and 13 Jbeta primers. Measured with immunoSEQ multiplex PCR; TCRdb has only the in-frame clones, and not every one. The sample records 12,000 to 15,000 clones, around 58% being singletons. The germline CDR1 and CDR2 sequences are DFQATT and SNEGSKA (reference sequence). This CDR3 spans 11 amino acids. The V end lost 5 bases, the J end lost 1 base, and 5 bases lay between the germline ends. The TCR originated in a woman aged 45-59 years in good health and CMV-seropositive. The chain carries TRBV20-1 and TRBJ2-5; D unclear. The material sequenced was PBMCs. CDR3 sequence reads: CSADIQETQYF. CDR3 nucleotides: TGCAGTGCTGACATCCAAGAGACCCAGTACTTC.